This TCR beta chain stems from a study of blood T cell repertoires in COVID-19. Study background: The United States, Italy and Spain provided the acute and convalescent COVID-19 samples. Sources were T cells, B-cell-depleted T cells, or PBMCs; the material itself was cDNA or gDNA.

How the authors handled the data: Amplification with reference gene primers provided the estimates of nucleated cell counts. Generated by immunoSEQ multiplex PCR, the TCRdb table keeps only in-frame clones and is missing some. The DNA was the basis for D and trimming; V, J and clone size are from that table. Of roughly 100,000 clones listed, 85% are singletons. This CDR3 has 15 residues. V shed 6 bases and J 3 bases; nucleotides not matched to a gene: 10. The germline CDR1 and CDR2 sequences are LNHDA and SQIVND (reference sequence). This chain connects TRBV19 to TRBJ1-1; 7 bases are a match to TRBD1. This TCR was sampled from a middle-aged man with acute or convalescent COVID-19. Material for sequencing was peripheral blood. The DNA for the CDR3 is TGTGCCAGTAGGGAACAGGGGATGATCGACACTGAAGCTTTCTTT. Translation gives CASREQGMIDTEAFF.